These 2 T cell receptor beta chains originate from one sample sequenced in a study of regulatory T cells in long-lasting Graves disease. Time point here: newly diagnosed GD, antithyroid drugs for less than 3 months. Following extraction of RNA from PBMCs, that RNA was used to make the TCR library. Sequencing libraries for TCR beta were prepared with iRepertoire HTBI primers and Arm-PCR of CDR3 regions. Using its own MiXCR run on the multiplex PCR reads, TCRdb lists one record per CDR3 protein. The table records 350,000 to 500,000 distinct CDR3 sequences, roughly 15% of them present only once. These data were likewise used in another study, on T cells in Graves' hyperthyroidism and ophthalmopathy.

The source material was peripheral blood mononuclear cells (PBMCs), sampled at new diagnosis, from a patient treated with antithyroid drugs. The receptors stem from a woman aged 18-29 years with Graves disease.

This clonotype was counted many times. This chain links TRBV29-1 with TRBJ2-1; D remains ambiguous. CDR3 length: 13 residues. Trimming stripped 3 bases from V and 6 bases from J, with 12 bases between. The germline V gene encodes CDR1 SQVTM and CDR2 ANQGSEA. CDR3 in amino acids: CSVDVEVINEQFF. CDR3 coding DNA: TGCAGCGTTGACGTAGAAGTAATCAATGAGCAGTTCTTC.

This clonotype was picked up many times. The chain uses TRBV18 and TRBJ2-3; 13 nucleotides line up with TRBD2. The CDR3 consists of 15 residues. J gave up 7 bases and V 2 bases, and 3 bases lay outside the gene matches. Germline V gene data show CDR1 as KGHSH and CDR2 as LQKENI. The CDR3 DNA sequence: TGTGCCAGCTCACCATACGGGACTAGCGGGAATACGCAGTATTTT. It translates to CASSPYGTSGNTQYF. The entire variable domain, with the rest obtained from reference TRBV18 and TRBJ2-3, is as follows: NAGVMQNPRHLVRRRGQEARLRCSPMKGHSHVYWYRQLPEEGLKFMVYLQKENIIDESGMPKERFSAEFPKEGPSILRIQQVVRGDSAAYFCASSPYGTSGNTQYFGPGTRLTVL.